This T cell receptor beta chain was retrieved from a study of cytomegalovirus exposure and HLA in healthy donors. Study details: An analysis done earlier identified about 100 million unique TCR beta sequences from approximately 170 million T cells.

The CDR3 length is 14 residues. In germline, CDR1 is MNHEY, CDR2 SMNVEV (reference sequence). Trimming shortened V by 7 bases and J by 1 base, and 12 bases separated the two germline ends. Study-level results: In a later analysis, TCR beta V- and J-gene trimming was associated with a missense DCLRE1C variant. It has been reported that TCR beta sequences accurately predicted the HLA-A and HLA-B alleles of most subjects.

Researchers ran the PCR with 60 Vbeta and 13 Jbeta primers. The table came from immunoSEQ multiplex PCR; TCRdb's copy has only in-frame clones and leaves some out. This table has tens of thousands of clones, approximately 74% appearing once. Note on this clone: Its antigen is still unknown.

The sequencing input was PBMCs. The TCR originated in a woman between 25 and 40 years old in good health and CMV-seropositive. The V and J genes are TRBV27 and TRBJ2-3, with a possible D match to TRBD1 (5 bases). The CDR3 sequence is CASTGLGRTDTQYF. The CDR3 coding sequence is TGTGCCAGCACAGGGTTAGGACGCACAGATACGCAGTATTTT.